These 18 T cell receptor beta chains were sequenced from one sample in a study of regulatory T cells in long-lasting Graves disease. Arm-PCR of CDR3 regions and iRepertoire HTBI primers were used to build TCR beta libraries. Using its own MiXCR run on the multiplex PCR reads, TCRdb lists one record per CDR3 protein. In the table there are roughly 430,000 distinct CDR3 sequences, 21% of which are singletons. The time point was: persistent/refractory GD, antithyroid drugs over 5 years with positive TRAb. Making the TCR library involved RNA that had been extracted from PBMCs. The sequencing here drew on peripheral blood mononuclear cells (PBMCs), taken when the disease was refractory, from a patient treated with antithyroid drugs. The receptors here all came from a female donor with Graves disease.

There are a few counts of this clonotype. The V and J genes are TRBV10-3 and TRBJ2-5, with no clear D. Trimming removed 5 bases at V and 1 base at J, with 5 bases between. In germline, CDR1 is ENHRY, CDR2 SYGVKD. The CDR3 covers 12 residues. The CDR3 DNA reads as TGTGCCATCAGTAGTGCCCAAGAGACCCAGTACTTC. Residues: CAISSAQETQYF.

V gene TRBV18 combines with J gene TRBJ2-2; 10 bases are a match to TRBD1. Trimming at V came to 2 bases and at J to 5 bases, leaving 2 bases not matched to a gene. From germline, CDR1 is KGHSH and CDR2 LQKENI. The CDR3 spans 15 residues. CDR3 amino acids: CASSPSGQGTGELFF. The CDR3 bases are TGTGCCAGCTCACCATCGGGACAGGGGACCGGGGAGCTGTTTTTT.

This clonotype appeared many times. V is TRBV2 and J is TRBJ2-7; 7 bases align to TRBD1. Looked up from germline, CDR1 is SNHLY and CDR2 is FYNNEI. The CDR3 spans 15 residues. Trimming removed 5 bases from V and 5 bases from J; junction bases left unmatched: 12. The CDR3 bases are TGTGCCAGCAGTCCACAGGGGCCCACTTATCACGAGCAGTACTTC. Its translation: CASSPQGPTYHEQYF.

This clonotype was observed many times. This chain connects TRBV3-1 to TRBJ2-2; tentatively, D is TRBD2 (5 bases). The CDR3 extends over 15 amino acids. The V gene's germline CDR1 is LGHDT and CDR2 YNNKEL (reference sequence). The V and J ends lost 0 bases and 9 bases respectively, with 14 bases between them. CDR3 DNA sequence: TGTGCCAGCAGCCAAGACCAGCGGTTCTTGTGGGAGCTGTTTTTT. Protein: CASSQDQRFLWELFF. The variable domain in full, completed from reference TRBV3-1 and TRBJ2-2, reads DTAVSQTPKYLVTQMGNDKSIKCEQNLGHDTMYWYKQDSKKFLKIMFSYNNKELIINETVPNRFSPKSPDKAHLNLHINSLELGDSAVYFCASSQDQRFLWELFFGEGSRLTVL.

This clonotype was found many times. The chain combines TRBV15 with TRBJ2-7; 11 nucleotides match TRBD2. V lost 2 bases and J lost 7; bases outside the gene matches: 7. Germline assignment: CDR1 LNHNV and CDR2 YYDKDF (reference sequence). The CDR3 has 15 residues. This CDR3 reads CATSRITSGSVEQYF. CDR3 nucleotide sequence: TGTGCCACCAGCAGAATAACTAGCGGGAGTGTTGAGCAGTACTTC.

The genes are TRBV3-1 and TRBJ2-2, with TRBD1 as a possible D gene (5 bases). V gave up 0 bases and J gave up 1 base, with 6 bases separating them. The CDR3 is 15 residues long. Germline CDR1 and CDR2: LGHDT and YNNKEL (reference sequence). The CDR3 loop reads CASSQDQGNTGELFF. The CDR3 DNA sequence: TGTGCCAGCAGCCAAGACCAGGGGAACACCGGGGAGCTGTTTTTT.

V and J are TRBV7-3 and TRBJ1-6; D unresolved. V lost 5 bases and J lost 6, with 11 bases in between. The CDR3 length is 14 residues. Germline values: CDR1 SGHTA, CDR2 FQGTGA. The CDR3 protein is CASSPSEPNSPLHF. The CDR3 nucleotides read TGTGCCAGCAGCCCGTCCGAACCTAATTCACCCCTCCACTTT.

Details on this clonotype: Since a much larger clone is just one base distant, this may be a read error. The J gene is TRBJ1-1, the V gene TRBV5-1; no clear D gene. The CDR3 has 15 amino acids. Trimming stripped 0 bases from V and 0 bases from J, with 9 bases between. Germline CDR1 and CDR2: SGHRS and YFSETQ. The CDR3 DNA sequence: TGCGCCAGCAGCTTGGCCGCAGAGATGAACACTGAAGCTTTCTTT. As protein: CASSLAAEMNTEAFF.

This clonotype has a count of ten or more. V and J are TRBV11-1 and TRBJ2-7; D not resolved. CDR1 and CDR2 from the germline V gene are SGHAT and FQDESV (reference sequence). There are 15 residues in the CDR3. The germline V and J ends were trimmed by 5 bases and 3 bases, with 17 bases remaining between them. CDR3 nucleotide sequence: TGTGCCAGCAGCCTCGAAGTGGGGTTCAGCTACGAGCAGTACTTC. Protein product: CASSLEVGFSYEQYF.

Turning to this clonotype: This may stem from a read error, because a much larger clone lies one nucleotide away. V and J are TRBV5-1 and TRBJ2-7, with D perhaps given as TRBD1 or TRBD2 (7 bases each). Germline V gene sequence: CDR1 SGHRS, CDR2 YFSETQ. The CDR3 is 14 amino acids. V dropped 2 bases and J dropped 3 bases, with 12 bases sitting between them. CDR3 region: CASSFDRDYYEQYF. The CDR3 DNA follows: TGCGCCAGCAGCTTTGACAGGGACTACTACGAGCAGTACTTC.

This clonotype was counted between two and nine times. The chain recombines TRBV5-5 with TRBJ2-7; maybe TRBD2 (6 bases). The V and J ends lost 0 bases and 0 bases respectively, with 16 bases between them. The germline gives CDR1 SGHKS, CDR2 YYEKEE (reference sequence). This CDR3 contains 17 residues. The CDR3 protein is CASSLAESEGYSYEQYF. The CDR3 bases are TGTGCCAGCAGCTTGGCCGAGTCGGAGGGGTACTCCTACGAGCAGTACTTC.

The rearrangement uses TRBV19 and TRBJ1-1, with D perhaps matching TRBD1 (5 bases). V dropped 6 bases and J dropped 7 bases, with 15 bases sitting between them. This CDR3 has 13 amino acids. Germline V gene data show CDR1 as LNHDA and CDR2 as SQIVND (reference sequence). CDR3 nucleotide sequence: TGTGCCAGTAGGCGGACCGGGGGGATTGAAGCTTTCTTT. Translated, it gives CASRRTGGIEAFF.

This clonotype was detected many times. The rearrangement links TRBV15 to TRBJ2-5; 8 nucleotides line up with TRBD1. In germline, CDR1 is LNHNV, CDR2 YYDKDF (reference sequence). V lost 0 bases, J lost 5 bases, and 5 bases stayed unmatched. The CDR3 length is 15 residues. The CDR3 region has the DNA TGTGCCACCAGCAGAGATCGCAACAGGGGGGAGACCCAGTACTTC. Translation gives CATSRDRNRGETQYF.

This CDR3 is CASRLTVGSVGNTIYF. The CDR3 region has the DNA TGTGCCAGCAGGTTGACTGTCGGGTCGGTTGGAAACACCATATATTTT. The gene calls are TRBV7-9 and TRBJ1-3, with D uncertain. V shed 6 bases and J shed 3 bases, with 18 bases lying between them. Germline V gene lookup returns CDR1 SEHNR and CDR2 FQNEAQ (reference sequence). The CDR3 sequence is 16 residues long.

This clonotype came up many times. CDR3 DNA sequence: TGTGCCAGCAGGCCACCCGGGACACCTGAAGCTTTCTTT. Its protein product is CASRPPGTPEAFF. The V call is TRBV28, the J call TRBJ1-1, with a tentative D call TRBD1 (6 bases). Trimming took 6 bases from V and 6 from J, leaving 14 bases between them. This CDR3 contains 13 residues. Germline V CDR1 and CDR2: MDHEN, SYDVKM.

The chain recombines TRBV6-2 or TRBV6-3 with TRBJ1-2, with D tentatively TRBD1 (5 bases). Trimming left V 3 bases short and J 5 bases short, with 16 bases between. The CDR3 length is 15 residues. Germline CDR1 MNHEY, CDR2 SVGEGT. The chain's CDR3 is CASSYNLGDLYGYTF. Here the CDR3 DNA reads TGTGCCAGCAGTTATAATTTAGGGGACCTATATGGCTACACCTTC.

This clonotype has only a few counts. The V gene is TRBV6-2 or TRBV6-3, the J gene TRBJ1-5; D remains unclear. V was clipped by 2 bases and J by 7 bases, with 15 bases between them. Germline V gene lookup returns CDR1 MNHEY and CDR2 SVGEGT. The CDR3 has 15 amino acids. The CDR3 DNA sequence: TGTGCCAGCAGTTACCGGGGTAGTCTCTGGCAGCCCCAGCATTTT. Translation gives CASSYRGSLWQPQHF.

This sequence joins TRBV19 and TRBJ1-2; D might be TRBD1 (6 bases). This CDR3 has 14 amino acids. Germline-derived CDR1 and CDR2 are LNHDA and SQIVND (reference sequence). The V end was cut by 8 bases, the J end by 2 bases, with 15 bases between. CDR3 protein: CASGEGTPNYGYTF. Here the CDR3 DNA reads TGTGCCAGTGGGGAAGGGACACCCAACTATGGCTACACCTTC.